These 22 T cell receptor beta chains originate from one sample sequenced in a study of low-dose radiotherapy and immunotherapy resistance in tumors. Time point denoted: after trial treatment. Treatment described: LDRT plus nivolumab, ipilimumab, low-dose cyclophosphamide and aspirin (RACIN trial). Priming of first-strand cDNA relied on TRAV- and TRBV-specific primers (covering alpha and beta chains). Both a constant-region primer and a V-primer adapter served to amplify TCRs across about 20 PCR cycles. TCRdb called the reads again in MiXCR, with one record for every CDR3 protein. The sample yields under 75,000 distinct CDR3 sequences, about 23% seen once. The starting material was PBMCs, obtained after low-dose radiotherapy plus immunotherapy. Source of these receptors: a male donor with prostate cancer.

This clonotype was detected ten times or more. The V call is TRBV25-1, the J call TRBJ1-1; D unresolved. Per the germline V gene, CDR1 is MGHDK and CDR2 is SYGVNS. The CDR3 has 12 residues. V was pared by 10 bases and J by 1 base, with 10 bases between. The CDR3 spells CAMRGPNTEAFF. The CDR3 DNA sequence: TGTGCCATGAGAGGGCCGAACACTGAAGCTTTCTTT.

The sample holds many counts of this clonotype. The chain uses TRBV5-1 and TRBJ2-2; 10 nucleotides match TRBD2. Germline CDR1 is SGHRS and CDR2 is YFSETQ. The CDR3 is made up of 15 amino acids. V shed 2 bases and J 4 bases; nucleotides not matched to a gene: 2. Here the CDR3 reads CASSFPSGGTGELFF. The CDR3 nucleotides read TGCGCCAGCAGCTTCCCTAGCGGGGGCACCGGGGAGCTGTTTTTT.

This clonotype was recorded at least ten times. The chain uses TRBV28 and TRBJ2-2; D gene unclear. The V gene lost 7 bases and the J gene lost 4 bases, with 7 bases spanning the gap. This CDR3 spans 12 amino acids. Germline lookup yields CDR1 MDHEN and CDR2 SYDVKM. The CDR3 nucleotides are TGTGCCAGCAATAGTGGCACCGGGGAGCTGTTTTTT. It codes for CASNSGTGELFF.

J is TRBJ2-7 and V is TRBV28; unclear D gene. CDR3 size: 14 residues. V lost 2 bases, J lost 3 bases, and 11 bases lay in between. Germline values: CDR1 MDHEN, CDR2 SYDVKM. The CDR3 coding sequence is TGTGCCAGCAGTTTACCCCCACAGAGCTACGAGCAGTACTTC. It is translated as CASSLPPQSYEQYF.

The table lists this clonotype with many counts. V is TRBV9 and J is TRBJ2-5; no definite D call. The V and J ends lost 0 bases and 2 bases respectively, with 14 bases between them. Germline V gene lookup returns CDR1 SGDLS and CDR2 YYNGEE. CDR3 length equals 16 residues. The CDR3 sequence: CASSVATGGTQETQYF. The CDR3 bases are TGTGCCAGCAGCGTAGCTACGGGCGGAACTCAAGAGACCCAGTACTTC.

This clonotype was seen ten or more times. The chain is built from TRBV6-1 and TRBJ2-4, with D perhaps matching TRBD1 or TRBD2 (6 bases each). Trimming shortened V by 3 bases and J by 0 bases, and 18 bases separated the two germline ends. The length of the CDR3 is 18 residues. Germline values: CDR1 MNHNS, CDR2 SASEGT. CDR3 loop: CASSERGDPTIAKNIQYF. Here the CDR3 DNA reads TGTGCCAGCAGTGAGAGGGGGGACCCCACAATAGCCAAAAACATTCAGTACTTC.

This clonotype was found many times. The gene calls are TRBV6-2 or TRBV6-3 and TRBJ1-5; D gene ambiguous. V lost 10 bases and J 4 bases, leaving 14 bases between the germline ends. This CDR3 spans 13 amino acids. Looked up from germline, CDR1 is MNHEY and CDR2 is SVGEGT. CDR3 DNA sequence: TGTGCCACCCTGAGGGCAGATAATCAGCCCCAGCATTTT. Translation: CATLRADNQPQHF.

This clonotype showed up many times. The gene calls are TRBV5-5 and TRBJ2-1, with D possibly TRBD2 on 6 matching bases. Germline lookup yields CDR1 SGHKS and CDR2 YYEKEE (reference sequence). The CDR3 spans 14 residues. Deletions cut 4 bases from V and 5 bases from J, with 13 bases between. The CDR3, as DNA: TGTGCCAGCAGCCGGGAGTGGCGGGACAATGAGCAGTTCTTC. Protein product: CASSREWRDNEQFF.

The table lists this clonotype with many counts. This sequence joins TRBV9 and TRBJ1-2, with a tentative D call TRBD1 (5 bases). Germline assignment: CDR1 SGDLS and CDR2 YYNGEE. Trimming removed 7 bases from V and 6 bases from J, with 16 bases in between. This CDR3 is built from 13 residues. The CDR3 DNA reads TGTGCCAGCGGTTCTGGGACGGTCCATGGCTACACCTTC. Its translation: CASGSGTVHGYTF.

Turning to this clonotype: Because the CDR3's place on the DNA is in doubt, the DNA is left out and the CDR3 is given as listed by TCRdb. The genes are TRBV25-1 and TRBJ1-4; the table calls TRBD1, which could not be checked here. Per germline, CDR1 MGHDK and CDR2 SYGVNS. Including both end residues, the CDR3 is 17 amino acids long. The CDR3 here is CASSEAAGGSYEKLFFF.

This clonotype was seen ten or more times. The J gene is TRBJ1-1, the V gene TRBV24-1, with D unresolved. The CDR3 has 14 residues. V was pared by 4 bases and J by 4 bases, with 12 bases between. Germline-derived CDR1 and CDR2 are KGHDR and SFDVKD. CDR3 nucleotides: TGTGCCACCAGTGACTCTACCTGGGGCACTGAAGCTTTCTTT. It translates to CATSDSTWGTEAFF.

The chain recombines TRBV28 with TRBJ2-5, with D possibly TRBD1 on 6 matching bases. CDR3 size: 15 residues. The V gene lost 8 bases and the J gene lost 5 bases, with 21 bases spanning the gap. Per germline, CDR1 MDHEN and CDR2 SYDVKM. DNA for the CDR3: TGTGCCAGCTCGAAAGGAGCAGGGGAAGGGGAGACCCAGTACTTC. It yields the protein CASSKGAGEGETQYF.

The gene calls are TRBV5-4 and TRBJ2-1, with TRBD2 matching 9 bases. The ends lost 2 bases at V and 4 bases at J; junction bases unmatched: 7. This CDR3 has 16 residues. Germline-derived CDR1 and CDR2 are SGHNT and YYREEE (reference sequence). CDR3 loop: CASSLDAGGGYNEQFF. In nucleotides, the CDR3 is TGTGCCAGCAGCTTAGATGCGGGGGGGGGATACAATGAGCAGTTCTTC.

CDR3: CASSPRRGTEAFF. DNA of the CDR3: TGTGCCAGCAGCCCCCGTAGGGGCACTGAAGCTTTCTTT. This sequence joins TRBV14 and TRBJ1-1; TRBD1 might be the D (5 bases). From germline, CDR1 is SGHDN and CDR2 FVKESK. Trimming took 4 bases from V and 4 from J, leaving 10 bases between them. CDR3 length equals 13 residues.

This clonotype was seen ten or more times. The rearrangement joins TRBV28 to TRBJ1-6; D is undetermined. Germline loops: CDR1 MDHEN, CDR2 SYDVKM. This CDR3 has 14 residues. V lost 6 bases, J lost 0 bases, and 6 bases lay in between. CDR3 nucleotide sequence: TGTGCCAGCAGGAAAAGCTCCTATAATTCACCCCTCCACTTT. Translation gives CASRKSSYNSPLHF.

CDR3 coding DNA: TGTGCCAGCAGCAGACGCTCGGGCCAGGAGACCCAGTACTTC. Translating it yields CASSRRSGQETQYF. The chain has TRBV7-2 and TRBJ2-5; D is undetermined. This CDR3 has 14 amino acids. Germline V gene lookup returns CDR1 SGHTA and CDR2 FQGNSA. V lost 5 bases to trimming and J lost 5 bases, with 15 bases between them.

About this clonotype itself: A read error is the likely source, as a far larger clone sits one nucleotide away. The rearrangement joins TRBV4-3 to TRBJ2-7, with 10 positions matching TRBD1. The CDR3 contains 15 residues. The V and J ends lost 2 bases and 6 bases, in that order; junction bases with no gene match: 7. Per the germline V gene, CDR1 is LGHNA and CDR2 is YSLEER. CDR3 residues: CASSQLGQGTREQYF. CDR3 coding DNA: TGCGCCAGCAGCCAATTGGGACAGGGGACGCGCGAGCAGTACTTC.

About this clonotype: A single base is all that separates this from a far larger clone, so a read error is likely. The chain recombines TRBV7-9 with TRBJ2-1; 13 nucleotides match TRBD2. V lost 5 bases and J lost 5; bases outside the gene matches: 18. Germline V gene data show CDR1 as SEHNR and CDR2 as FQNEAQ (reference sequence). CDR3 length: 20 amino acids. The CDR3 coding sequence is TGTGCCAGCAGCCGCCCTTACGGACTAGCGGGGGAGACTACTAACAATGAGCAGTTCTTC. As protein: CASSRPYGLAGETTNNEQFF.

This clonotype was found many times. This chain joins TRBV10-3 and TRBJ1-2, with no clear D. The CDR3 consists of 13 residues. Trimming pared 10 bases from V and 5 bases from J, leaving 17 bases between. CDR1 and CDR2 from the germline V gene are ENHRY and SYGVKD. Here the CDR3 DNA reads TGTGCCACACCCCGCAGAGAATGGTATGGCTACACCTTC. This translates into CATPRREWYGYTF.

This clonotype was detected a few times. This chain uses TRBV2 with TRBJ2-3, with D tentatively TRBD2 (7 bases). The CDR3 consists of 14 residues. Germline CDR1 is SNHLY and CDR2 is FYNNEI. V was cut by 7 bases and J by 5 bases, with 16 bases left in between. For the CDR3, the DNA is TGTGCCAGCACACTGCGGGGGCGGTTAGATACGCAGTATTTT. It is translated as CASTLRGRLDTQYF.

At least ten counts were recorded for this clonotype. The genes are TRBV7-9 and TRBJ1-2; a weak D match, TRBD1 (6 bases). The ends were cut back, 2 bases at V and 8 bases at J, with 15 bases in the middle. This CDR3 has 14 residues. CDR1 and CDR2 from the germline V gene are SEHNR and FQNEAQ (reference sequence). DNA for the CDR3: TGTGCCAGCAGCTTATCAGACAGGACGCCCGGCTACACCTTC. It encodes CASSLSDRTPGYTF.

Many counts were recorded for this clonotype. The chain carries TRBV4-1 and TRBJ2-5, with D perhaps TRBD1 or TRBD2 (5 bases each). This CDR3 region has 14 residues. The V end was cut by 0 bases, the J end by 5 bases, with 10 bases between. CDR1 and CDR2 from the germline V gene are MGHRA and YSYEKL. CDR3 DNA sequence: TGCGCCAGCAGCCAAGATACGGGGCGGGAGACCCAGTACTTC. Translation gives CASSQDTGRETQYF.